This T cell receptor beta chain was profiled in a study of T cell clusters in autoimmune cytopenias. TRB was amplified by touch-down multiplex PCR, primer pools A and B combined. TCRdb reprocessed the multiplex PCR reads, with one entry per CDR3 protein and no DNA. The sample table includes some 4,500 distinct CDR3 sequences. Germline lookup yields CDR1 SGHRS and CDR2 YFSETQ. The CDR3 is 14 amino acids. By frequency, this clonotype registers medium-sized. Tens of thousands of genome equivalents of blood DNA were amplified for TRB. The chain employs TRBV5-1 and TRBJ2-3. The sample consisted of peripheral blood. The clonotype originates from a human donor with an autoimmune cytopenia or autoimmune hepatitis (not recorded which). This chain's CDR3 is CASSLGYPRDTQYF.